The rows below give T cell receptor beta chains drawn from one sample of a study of cytomegalovirus exposure and HLA in healthy donors. The repertoire was sequenced with immunoSEQ multiplex PCR; TCRdb's copy has only in-frame clones and lacks some. The sample has 100,000 to 120,000 clones; 70% to 85% are singletons. Sequenced sample: PBMCs. The receptors stem from a woman between 18 and 29 years old in good health and CMV-seronegative. CDR3s include the opening cysteine and the closing phenylalanine or tryptophan.

v_gene: TRBV19; j_gene: TRBJ2-2; CDR3aa: CAGRDFDTGELFF
v_gene: TRBV28; j_gene: TRBJ2-6; CDR3aa: CASSRDRAFSGANVLTF
v_gene: TRBV4-1; j_gene: TRBJ2-5; CDR3aa: CASSQGHITGTTETQYF
v_gene: TRBV4-1; j_gene: TRBJ2-1; CDR3aa: CASSQAGTSGSNEQFF
v_gene: TRBV28; j_gene: TRBJ1-1; CDR3aa: CASRIPGQGIVEAFF
v_gene: TRBV4-3; j_gene: TRBJ2-1; CDR3aa: CASSQEGLAPYNEQFF
v_gene: TRBV29-1; j_gene: TRBJ2-1; CDR3aa: CSVAGGPNEQFF
v_gene: TRBV30; j_gene: TRBJ1-2; CDR3aa: CAWSVTPGQGATYGYTF
v_gene: TRBV5-4; j_gene: TRBJ2-3; CDR3aa: CASSPGGGGIDTQYF
v_gene: TRBV7-9; j_gene: TRBJ2-7; CDR3aa: CASSLAGAYEQYF
v_gene: TRBV2; j_gene: TRBJ2-3; CDR3aa: CASSARDTQYF
v_gene: TRBV18; j_gene: TRBJ1-4; CDR3aa: CASSRSQGTNEKLFF
v_gene: TRBV2; j_gene: TRBJ1-5; CDR3aa: CASSEGTGVRNQPQHF
v_gene: TRBV10-1; j_gene: TRBJ2-1; CDR3aa: CASSERGGRNEQFF
v_gene: TRBV4-2; j_gene: TRBJ2-3; CDR3aa: CASSQEGRGSGTDTQYF
v_gene: TRBV11-3; j_gene: TRBJ2-1; CDR3aa: CASSLIGGGGEQFF
v_gene: TRBV5-1; j_gene: TRBJ1-6; CDR3aa: CASSLAGDRFNSPLHF
v_gene: TRBV11-2; j_gene: TRBJ1-1; CDR3aa: CASSQQGMNTEAFF
v_gene: TRBV28; j_gene: TRBJ1-3; CDR3aa: CASRATGSGNTIYF